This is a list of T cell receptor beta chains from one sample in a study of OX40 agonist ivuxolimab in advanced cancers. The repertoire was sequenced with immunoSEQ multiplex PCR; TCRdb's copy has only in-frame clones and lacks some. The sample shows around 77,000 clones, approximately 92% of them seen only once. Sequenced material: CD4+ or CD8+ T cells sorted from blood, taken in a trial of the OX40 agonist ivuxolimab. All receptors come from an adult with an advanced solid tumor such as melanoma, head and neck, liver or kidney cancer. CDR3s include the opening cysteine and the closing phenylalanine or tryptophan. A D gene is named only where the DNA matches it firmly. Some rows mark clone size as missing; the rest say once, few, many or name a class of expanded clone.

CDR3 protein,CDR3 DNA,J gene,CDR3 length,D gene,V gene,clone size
CASSLVTERQGGANVLTF,TGTGCCAGCAGCTTGGTAACTGAGAGGCAAGGTGGGGCCAACGTCCTGACTTTC,TRBJ2-6,18,NA,TRBV5-6,NA
CASSSGTSGLTDTQYF,TGCGCCAGCAGCTCCGGGACTAGCGGTCTCACAGATACGCAGTATTTT,TRBJ2-3,16,TRBD2,TRBV5-1,NA
CASSLGPGNEQFF,TGTGCCAGCAGCTTAGGGCCCGGCAATGAGCAGTTCTTC,TRBJ2-1,13,NA,TRBV7-9,NA
CASSQDGQMWSNQPQHF,TGTGCCAGCAGCCAAGATGGGCAGATGTGGAGCAATCAGCCCCAGCATTTT,TRBJ1-5,17,NA,TRBV4-2,NA
CASSFLGLALGYEQYF,TGCGCCAGCAGCTTCTTGGGACTAGCGCTTGGATACGAGCAGTACTTC,TRBJ2-7,16,TRBD2,TRBV5-1,NA
CASNALDRGNEQFF,TGTGCCAGCAACGCTCTCGACAGGGGCAATGAGCAGTTCTTC,TRBJ2-1,14,TRBD1,TRBV9,NA
CASSNRGNTIYF,TGTGCCAGCAGTAACAGAGGAAACACCATATATTTT,TRBJ1-3,12,NA,TRBV6-1,once
CAKRRVDTQYF,TGCGCCAAGCGTAGGGTAGATACGCAGTATTTT,TRBJ2-3,11,NA,TRBV5-1,NA
CASGTTTSGNTIYF,TGTGCCAGCGGAACCACGACATCCGGAAACACCATATATTTT,TRBJ1-3,14,NA,TRBV28,NA
CASSLESGTSGRGYEQFF,TGTGCCAGCAGCTTAGAATCCGGGACTAGCGGGAGAGGGTATGAGCAGTTCTTC,TRBJ2-1,18,TRBD2,TRBV7-2,NA
CASSWETRGGYTF,TGTGCCAGCAGTTGGGAAACCAGGGGTGGCTACACCTTC,TRBJ1-2,13,NA,TRBV6-6,NA
CASMGQYQPQHF,TGTGCCAGTATGGGCCAATATCAGCCCCAGCATTTT,TRBJ1-5,12,NA,TRBV19,NA
CASSLDQSGRGNEQFF,TGTGCCAGCAGCTTAGATCAGAGCGGGAGGGGAAATGAGCAGTTCTTC,TRBJ2-1,16,TRBD2,TRBV11-3,NA
CASSLQGNYGYTF,TGTGCCAGCAGCTTACAAGGAAACTATGGCTACACCTTC,TRBJ1-2,13,NA,TRBV7-8,NA
CASRQRTGGSYEQYF,TGTGCCAGCAGACAGAGGACAGGGGGCTCCTACGAGCAGTACTTC,TRBJ2-7,15,TRBD1,TRBV28,NA
CASSPDGATGELFF,TGCGCCAGCAGCCCGGACGGGGCCACCGGGGAGCTGTTTTTT,TRBJ2-2,14,NA,TRBV5-1,NA
CASSRQSSYNEQFF,TGTGCCAGCAGTCGACAGTCATCTTACAATGAGCAGTTCTTC,TRBJ2-1,14,NA,TRBV6-5,NA
CASSQLDGPEAFF,TGTGCCAGCAGCCAATTAGACGGGCCCGAAGCTTTCTTT,TRBJ1-1,13,NA,TRBV16,NA
CATSRDRIMDTQYF,TGTGCCACCAGCAGAGATAGAATCATGGATACGCAGTATTTT,TRBJ2-3,14,NA,TRBV15,NA
CASSLDWSMNTEAFF,TGTGCCAGCAGCTTGGATTGGAGTATGAACACTGAAGCTTTCTTT,TRBJ1-1,15,NA,TRBV5-6,NA
CASSLRQGINEQYF,TGTGCCAGCAGCCTGAGACAGGGGATAAACGAGCAGTACTTC,TRBJ2-7,14,TRBD1,TRBV7-8,NA
CASSQQGSDTQYF,TGTGCCAGCAGCCAGCAGGGTTCAGATACGCAGTATTTT,TRBJ2-3,13,NA,TRBV7-3,once
CASRFNTEAFF,TGTGCCAGCAGGTTTAACACTGAAGCTTTCTTT,TRBJ1-1,11,NA,TRBV5-8,NA
CASSPRGAGEQYF,TGTGCCAGCAGCCCTCGAGGAGCGGGCGAGCAGTACTTC,TRBJ2-7,13,NA,TRBV7-8,NA